This T cell receptor (beta chain) was sequenced in a study of blood T cell repertoires in COVID-19. Study at large: Samples taken during acute and convalescent COVID-19 were collected in the United States, Italy and Spain.

Comments on this clone: Other DNA sequences of this sample code for an identical CDR3.

The CDR3 runs to 13 residues. V was shortened by 3 bases and J by 2 bases, with 7 bases between the two germline ends. As handled by the study authors: How many nucleated cells were present was estimated from reference gene primer amplification. The method was immunoSEQ multiplex PCR; TCRdb's version includes in-frame clones alone and lacks a portion of them. D and trimming were read from the DNA, whereas the V and J calls and clone size are those reported in that table. This table has 120,000 or so clones, approximately 84% appearing once. The V gene is TRBV12-3 or TRBV12-4, the J gene TRBJ1-1; D unresolved. This receptor was taken from a woman aged 25 to 39 who had recovered from COVID-19. Sample: peripheral blood. DNA of the CDR3: TGTGCCAGCAGTTTGTCCGTTAACACTGAAGCTTTCTTT. The encoded protein is CASSLSVNTEAFF.